Reported below is one TCR beta chain. Its antigen is currently not known. No clone much larger than this one lies a single base away; base qualities are absent. This specimen belongs to a study of blood T cell repertoires in COVID-19 (TCRdb year 2020). Broadly, across the study: The collaborator samples originated in the United States, Italy and Spain and spanned the acute and convalescent phases of COVID-19. The material from the prospective study consisted of cDNA or gDNA derived from T cells, B-cell-depleted T cells, or PBMCs. Deeply sampled blood TCRbeta repertoires from subjects exposed to, actively infected with, or recovered from COVID-19 were included in the dataset. The repertoires were made available in a free public database intended to serve as a resource for research on the immune response to SARS-CoV-2. The samples were drawn from two sources: the first 160 participants of the ongoing ImmuneRACE study, and 1,200 or so subjects contributed by 6 global collaborators. Sample metadata almost always included a de-identified subject ID, COVID-19 status, age in years and sex. Where available, HLA class I and class II types were obtained from metadata supplied by the sample provider rather than from assay-based typing. Study-level results and caveats: How much clinical and demographic metadata was included differed by source and by participant, and the metadata was provided uncurated.

From V the trimming removes 7 bases and from J it removes 7 bases, while the gene matches leave 12 bases of the junction unaccounted for. The CDR3 numbers 15 residues from cysteine through phenylalanine. The only DNA kept is the CDR3, 45 bases in frame from the first base. The germline V gene encodes CDR1 MNHEY and CDR2 SVGAGI. Each collaborating institution followed its own protocols to collect whole blood in K2EDTA tubes. For TCRbeta analysis, collaborators shipped samples as frozen whole blood, isolated PBMCs, or DNA extracted from either of those sample types. TCRbeta CDR3 regions were amplified from genomic DNA using the immunoSEQ Assay, a bias-controlled multiplex PCR. From the authors' description of their analysis: Nucleated cell counts per sample were estimated from amplification of reference gene primers within the assay. To quantify the absolute abundance of each unique TCRbeta CDR3 rearrangement, sequence reads were collapsed and filtered. For each sample, productive Simpson clonality was calculated as the square root of Simpson's diversity index across productive rearrangements. Here the immuneACCESS table is served through TCRdb, limited to in-frame sequences with V and J called. Missing clones are a known gap in these copies; in checked studies unresolved V genes cover under half, and the rest lacks a known reason. The V and J calls and the clone size are those of that table, but D and trimming were determined from the DNA. The sample table lists more than 70,000 clones, 75% to 85% of them with a count of one. The top ten clones comprise approximately 10% of the sample.

The sequence links TRBV6-5 to TRBJ2-5, and 10 junction bases match TRBD2. The TCR originated in a woman aged 70 to 79 with acute or convalescent COVID-19. The source material was peripheral blood. The CDR3 region: CASTQSGRAGGTQYF. The sequenced DNA is TGTGCCAGCACCCAAAGCGGGAGGGCCGGGGGGACCCAGTACTTC.